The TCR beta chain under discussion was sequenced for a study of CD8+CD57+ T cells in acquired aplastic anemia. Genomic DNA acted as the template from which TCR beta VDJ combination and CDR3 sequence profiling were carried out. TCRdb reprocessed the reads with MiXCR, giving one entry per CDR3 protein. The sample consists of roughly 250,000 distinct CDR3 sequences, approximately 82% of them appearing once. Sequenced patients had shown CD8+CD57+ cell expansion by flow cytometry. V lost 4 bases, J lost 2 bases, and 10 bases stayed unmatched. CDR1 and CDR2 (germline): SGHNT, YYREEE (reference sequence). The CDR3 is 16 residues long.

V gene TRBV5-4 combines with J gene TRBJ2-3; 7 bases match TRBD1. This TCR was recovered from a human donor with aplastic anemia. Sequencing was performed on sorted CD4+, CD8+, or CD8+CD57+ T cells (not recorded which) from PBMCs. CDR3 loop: CASSITNRGITDTQYF. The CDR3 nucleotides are TGTGCCAGCAGCATTACTAACAGGGGCATCACAGATACGCAGTATTTT.